The clone carrying this TCR beta chain is large within its sample. Its antigen is still unknown. Described treatment: approximately nine-day PBMC culture with coronavirus spike peptide pools or control peptides (ViraFEST assay). Every positive PCR date fell between March and December 2020, earlier than the US Alpha, Beta and Delta variants. The data were obtained in a study of vaccination and CD4 T cells after COVID-19. Study at large: The convalescents comprised six males and four females, two of them Hispanic.

This CDR3 spans 13 amino acids. Trimming took 3 bases from V and 4 from J, leaving 8 bases between them. From germline, CDR1 is KGHDR and CDR2 SFDVKD. Sequence data for DNA of cultured CD4+ T cells were generated by the Oncomine TCR Beta short-read assay. The authors extracted genomic DNA from cultured CD4+ T cells. TCRdb itself ran the PCR reads through MiXCR, one entry per CDR3 protein. In the table there are under 15,000 distinct CDR3 sequences, around 38% of which are singletons. This sequence joins TRBV24-1 and TRBJ1-1; D uncertain. The specimen was CD4+ T cells from blood, cultured in vitro, collected after SARS-CoV-2 vaccination. This receptor was obtained from a human donor who had recovered from COVID-19. As DNA, the CDR3 is TGTGCCACCAGTGATGGGTCGGCCACTGAAGCTTTCTTT. This translates into CATSDGSATEAFF.